This TCR beta chain was captured by sequencing in a study of blood T cells in healthy people across ages. Sample-barcoded 5' priming and a J-beta primer mix drove a second PCR of about 7 to 12 cycles. Each cDNA molecule was tagged by a template-switch adaptor that had 12 random nucleotides. TCRdb itself ran the 5' RACE reads through MiXCR, one entry per CDR3 protein. In the table there are 800,000 to 1,300,000 distinct CDR3 sequences, under 30% of which are singletons. This clonotype was recorded many times. Staff drew ten milliliters of peripheral blood from each donor. This same sample was also part of a study on T cells of mothers and their children.

This sequence originates from a girl aged 2 to 9 in good health. Sequences were obtained from blood.

The CDR3 DNA is TGTGCCAGCTCACCCATGGGACTAGCCAATGAGCAGTTCTTC. It translates to CASSPMGLANEQFF. The chain uses TRBV18 and TRBJ2-1, with TRBD2 matching 9 bases. The CDR3 length is 14 residues. The germline V gene has CDR1 KGHSH and CDR2 LQKENI. Losses at the gene ends were 3 bases for V and 6 bases for J; bases not matched to a gene: 3.